This TCR beta chain was documented in a study of cytomegalovirus exposure and HLA in healthy donors. PCR primers comprised 60 Vbeta and 13 Jbeta primers. Clones were sequenced by immunoSEQ multiplex PCR, and TCRdb holds only the in-frame ones, with some missing. The sample holds about 170,000 clones, over 70% seen once. On this clone itself: What it recognizes is unknown.

Findings of the study overall: There was a cluster of highly shared sequence variants that was likely a sequencing artifact.

As for the donors, each was a healthy bone marrow donor. Trimming removed 5 bases from V and 6 bases from J; junction bases left unmatched: 7. The germline gives CDR1 LNHDA, CDR2 SQIVND (reference sequence). The CDR3 is made up of 14 amino acids. This chain links TRBV19 with TRBJ2-1; TRBD1 aligns across 7 bases. The clonotype was recovered from a woman aged 45-59 years in good health and CMV-seropositive. Sequences were obtained from PBMCs. CDR3 DNA: TGTGCCAGTAGTGCCCGGACAGGCGGCAATGAGCAGTTCTTC. It codes for CASSARTGGNEQFF.